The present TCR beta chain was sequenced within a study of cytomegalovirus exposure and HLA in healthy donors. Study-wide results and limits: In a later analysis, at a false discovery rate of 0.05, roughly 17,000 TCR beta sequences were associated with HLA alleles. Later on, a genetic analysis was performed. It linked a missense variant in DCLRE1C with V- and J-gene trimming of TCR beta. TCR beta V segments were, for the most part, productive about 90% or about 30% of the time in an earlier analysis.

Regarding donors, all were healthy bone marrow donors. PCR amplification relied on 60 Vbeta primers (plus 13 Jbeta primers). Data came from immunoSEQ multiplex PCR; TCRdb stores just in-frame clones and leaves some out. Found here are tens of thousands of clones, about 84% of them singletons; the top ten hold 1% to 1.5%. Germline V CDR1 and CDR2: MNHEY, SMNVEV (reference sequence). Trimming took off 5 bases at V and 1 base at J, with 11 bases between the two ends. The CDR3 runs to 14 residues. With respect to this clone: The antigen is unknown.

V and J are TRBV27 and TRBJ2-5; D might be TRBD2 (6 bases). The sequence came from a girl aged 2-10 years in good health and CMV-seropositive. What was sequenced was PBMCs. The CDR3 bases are TGTGCCAGCAGTCCTCGGGACTTCCAAGAGACCCAGTACTTC. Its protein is CASSPRDFQETQYF.